Listed below are T cell receptor beta chains from one sample, sequenced in a study of blood T cell repertoires in COVID-19. Profiling relied on immunoSEQ multiplex PCR, and the TCRdb table lists in-frame clones only, not all of them. The sample shows 250,000 to 350,000 clones, 84% of them seen only once. The specimen sequenced was peripheral blood. The source of these receptors is an older person with COVID-19, enrolled during active disease. Each CDR3 is given without its conserved first and last residue.

j_call v_call cdr3_aa
TRBJ2-1 TRBV25-1 ASSEPRLAGGPYF
TRBJ2-1 TRBV2 ASRGGDGSYNEQF
TRBJ1-2 TRBV19 ASSPDRRYGYT
TRBJ1-5 TRBV7-2 ASSLEAGQPQH
TRBJ1-5 TRBV5-1 ASSLAGVGNQPQH
TRBJ1-3 TRBV28 ASVPGGGNTIY
TRBJ2-1 TRBV11-3 ASSQGTEYNEQF
TRBJ1-5 TRBV19 ASSIVGAGQGQPQH
TRBJ1-3 TRBV28 ASSGRQVGNTIY
TRBJ2-7 TRBV7-9 ASSSTTYEQY
TRBJ2-7 TRBV7-3 ASSLPNRGAYEQY
TRBJ1-4 TRBV29-1 SVGPQGPDEKLF
TRBJ1-6 TRBV11-3 ASSLVGTGEGNSPLH
TRBJ1-4 TRBV7-2 ASSRDRGLEKLF
TRBJ1-4 TRBV9 ASSVDRGPATNEKLF
TRBJ2-2 TRBV24-1 ATSDPLAGGITGELF
TRBJ2-7 TRBV5-1 ASSLVDLNEQY
TRBJ1-5 TRBV6-2/TRBV6-3 ASSGGGARRAQH
TRBJ1-1 TRBV30 ACGQSYTEAF
TRBJ1-6 TRBV18 ASSPPRGDRGNSPLH
TRBJ1-1 TRBV9 ASSRGGMNTEAF
TRBJ1-1 TRBV12-3/TRBV12-4 ASSLGQNTEAF
TRBJ1-2 TRBV12-3/TRBV12-4 ASSLRTWPPT
TRBJ2-5 TRBV24-1 ATSDSGSRRETQY
TRBJ1-5 TRBV12-3/TRBV12-4 ASSLDRVGPQH
TRBJ2-5 TRBV7-9 ASSSIETQY
TRBJ2-2 TRBV5-4 ASSVAGGRGGELF
TRBJ1-5 TRBV20-1 SASQTVVNQPQH
TRBJ2-7 TRBV7-2 ASSLVGTSGYEQY
TRBJ2-2 TRBV4-2 ASSQDGDRGTGELF
TRBJ1-2 TRBV7-9 ASSAIQGANYGYT
TRBJ2-3 TRBV5-1 ASSPGPGRTQY
TRBJ1-2 TRBV29-1 SVGVYRGPYGYT
TRBJ2-6 TRBV21-1 ASSRRDYSGANVLT
TRBJ2-5 TRBV6-2/TRBV6-3 ASSYWDRGRQETQY
TRBJ1-1 TRBV6-1 ASSDKGDAGGTEAF
TRBJ2-1 TRBV7-6 ASSTRRGPQTSYNEQF
TRBJ1-2 TRBV18 ASSQGTTPAYGYT
TRBJ2-1 TRBV2 ASTSQASYNEQF
TRBJ1-6 TRBV9 ASSAEQGTTNSPLH
TRBJ1-3 TRBV19 ASRVLAEGNTIY
TRBJ1-2 TRBV5-8 ASSLGLTGHGYT
TRBJ2-3 TRBV5-6 ASRAGTGSPDTQY
TRBJ2-1 TRBV30 AARGQTGDEQF
TRBJ1-1 TRBV5-1 ASSRTGFGNTEAF
TRBJ2-3 TRBV4-1 ASSHQSGRGPTDTQY
TRBJ2-7 TRBV27 ASSTIRDRDDEQY
TRBJ2-7 TRBV7-9 ASSGASGRWEQY
TRBJ1-6 TRBV28 ASSFSSPLH
TRBJ1-6 TRBV6-1 ASSEAEQGARSPLH
TRBJ1-5 TRBV6-2/TRBV6-3 ASSLGQPNQPQH